These 21 T cell receptor beta chains share one sample of origin, sequenced in a study of a mutant IDH1 vaccine in newly diagnosed glioma. Generated by immunoSEQ multiplex PCR, the TCRdb table keeps only in-frame clones and is missing some. The sample has almost 30,000 clones, roughly nine tenths seen once. No antigen has been assigned to these receptors. Time point defined: week 5, during vaccination. Doses comprised 300 ug of mutant IDH1 20-mer peptide each, plus topical imiquimod. Source: peripheral blood mononuclear cells (PBMCs), taken from a glioma patient whose treatment included an IDH1 peptide vaccine. The receptors come from a woman aged 40 to 50 with glioma. Some clones in this sample may be carry-over from other donors' samples.

The chain's CDR3 is CASRYTGGEQYF. DNA of the CDR3: TGCGCCAGCAGATATACGGGGGGCGAGCAGTACTTC. The chain uses TRBV5-1 and TRBJ2-7; the match to TRBD2 covers 7 bases. CDR1 is SGHRS and CDR2 is YFSETQ in the germline V gene. Unmatched junction bases numbered 5, after V lost 5 bases and J lost 6 bases. The CDR3 length is 12 residues.

The chain joins TRBV7-2 to TRBJ2-7; 7 nucleotides align to TRBD1. The germline V gene has CDR1 SGHTA and CDR2 FQGNSA. V was clipped by 4 bases and J by 3 bases; unmatched bases: 6. The CDR3 is 14 amino acids. The CDR3 coding sequence is TGTGCCAGCAGCTCGGGACAGAGGGTCTACGAGCAGTACTTC. This translates into CASSSGQRVYEQYF.

This clone appeared a few times. The chain employs TRBV7-8 and TRBJ1-6, with unresolved D. Germline V lookup: CDR1 SGHVS, CDR2 FQNEAQ. V shed 0 bases and J shed 0 bases, with 6 bases lying between them. The CDR3 has 16 residues. The CDR3 protein is CASSLARSSYNSPLHF. In DNA, the CDR3 is TGTGCCAGCAGCTTAGCTAGGAGCTCCTATAATTCACCCCTCCACTTT. The entire variable domain, with the rest obtained from reference TRBV7-8 and TRBJ1-6, is as follows: GAGVSQSPRYKVAKRGQDVALRCDPISGHVSLFWYQQALGQGPEFLTYFQNEAQLDKSGLPSDRFFAERPEGSVSTLKIQRTQQEDSAVYLCASSLARSSYNSPLHFGNGTRLTVT.

This clone was seen once. At one boundary the junction diverges from the germline segment, which might be a read error. V is TRBV7-7 and J is TRBJ1-5; no definite D call. The CDR3 consists of 13 residues. Germline V gives CDR1 SSHAT, CDR2 FNYEAQ (reference sequence). The CDR3 region has the DNA TGTGCTAGCAGCCGATCCTCGAATCAGCCCCAGCATTTT. Its protein product is CASSRSSNQPQHF.

This rearrangement joins TRBV4-1 to TRBJ1-2, with unresolved D. With 1 base removed from V and 5 bases from J, the gap between germline ends came to 11 bases. From germline, CDR1 is MGHRA and CDR2 YSYEKL. The CDR3 spans 14 residues. CDR3: CASSQVSGEYGYTF. The CDR3, as DNA: TGCGCCAGCAGCCAAGTAAGCGGGGAGTATGGCTACACCTTC.

The chain has TRBV6-5 and TRBJ1-1; no clear D gene. The V gene's germline CDR1 is MNHEY and CDR2 SVGAGI. V lost 2 bases and J 2 bases, leaving 6 bases between the germline ends. The CDR3 has 13 amino acids. The CDR3 sequence: CASSYPGNTEAFF. CDR3 DNA sequence: TGTGCCAGCAGTTACCCAGGTAACACTGAAGCTTTCTTT.

The genes are TRBV5-1 and TRBJ2-5; 8 positions agree with TRBD1. Germline V gene lookup returns CDR1 SGHRS and CDR2 YFSETQ. After removal of 4 bases from V and 5 bases from J, the junction contained 4 bases not matched to a gene. CDR3 length: 13 residues. The CDR3 is CASSGRGLETQYF. As DNA, the CDR3 is TGCGCCAGCAGCGGCAGGGGGCTGGAGACCCAGTACTTC.

This chain connects TRBV27 to TRBJ2-3, with 7 bases fitting TRBD2. V trimming: 5 bases; J trimming: 0 bases; junction bases outside the gene matches: 8. Germline CDR1 and CDR2: MNHEY and SMNVEV (reference sequence). The CDR3 length is 16 residues. For the CDR3, the DNA is TGTGCCAGCAGTCCCACTCCTAGCGGTAGCACAGATACGCAGTATTTT. Residues: CASSPTPSGSTDTQYF.

The rearrangement links TRBV6-5 to TRBJ2-1; D is unresolved. V was cut by 6 bases and J by 6 bases, with 9 bases left in between. The germline gives CDR1 MNHEY, CDR2 SVGAGI. There are 12 residues in the CDR3. The CDR3 DNA sequence: TGTGCCAGCAGCCCCGGCGGCAATGAGCAGTTCTTC. Its protein product is CASSPGGNEQFF.

The chain has TRBV2 and TRBJ2-7, with D perhaps matching TRBD1 or TRBD2 (5 bases each). This CDR3 is built from 15 residues. Between the trimmed V and J ends, which lost 7 bases and 1 base, there was a span of 17 bases. From germline, CDR1 is SNHLY and CDR2 FYNNEI. The CDR3 spells CASKDSGGESYEQYF. In nucleotides, the CDR3 is TGTGCCAGCAAAGATAGTGGGGGAGAATCCTACGAGCAGTACTTC.

The chain uses TRBV15 and TRBJ1-5; D is unclear. Trimming removed 0 bases from V and 5 bases from J, with 8 bases in between. This CDR3 contains 14 residues. Germline CDR1 LNHNV, CDR2 YYDKDF (reference sequence). This CDR3 reads CATSRDSGDQPQHF. DNA of the CDR3: TGTGCCACCAGCAGAGATTCCGGGGATCAGCCCCAGCATTTT.

This chain joins TRBV28 and TRBJ1-1; D perhaps matches TRBD1 (6 bases). V gave up 1 base and J gave up 2 bases, with 11 bases separating them. This CDR3 has 15 residues. Germline V gene sequence: CDR1 MDHEN, CDR2 SYDVKM. CDR3 coding DNA: TGTGCCAGCAGTTTATCGGAGGGGGTAAACACTGAAGCTTTCTTT. This codes for CASSLSEGVNTEAFF.

The rearrangement links TRBV11-2 to TRBJ2-2, with D possibly TRBD1 on 6 matching bases. Trimming removed 2 bases from V and 5 bases from J, with 12 bases in between. The CDR3 is 15 amino acids. Per the germline V gene, CDR1 is SGHAT and CDR2 is FQNNGV. The CDR3 loop is CASSLNRAQTGELFF. The CDR3 DNA reads TGTGCCAGCAGCTTAAACAGGGCCCAGACCGGGGAGCTGTTTTTT.

The chain joins TRBV27 to TRBJ1-1, with a weak D call TRBD1 (5 bases). The CDR3 extends over 15 amino acids. V lost 6 bases, J lost 2 bases, and 16 bases lay in between. The germline gives CDR1 MNHEY, CDR2 SMNVEV (reference sequence). The CDR3: CASRPTPGVNTEAFF. DNA of the CDR3: TGTGCCAGCAGGCCCACCCCGGGGGTCAACACTGAAGCTTTCTTT.

The chain uses TRBV10-3 and TRBJ1-1, with D unclear. Germline-derived CDR1 and CDR2 are ENHRY and SYGVKD. V lost 6 bases and J 0 bases, leaving 11 bases between the germline ends. There are 14 residues in the CDR3. The CDR3 nucleotides read TGTGCCATCAGGGACCTAGCTATGAACACTGAAGCTTTCTTT. Translated, it gives CAIRDLAMNTEAFF.

The J gene is TRBJ1-1, the V gene TRBV5-1; TRBD1 matches 7 bases. With V trimmed by 3 bases and J by 4 bases, 3 bases remained unmatched. The CDR3 length is 13 residues. Germline V CDR1 and CDR2: SGHRS, YFSETQ. The CDR3 region has the DNA TGCGCCAGCAGCTCCACAGGGGCCACTGAAGCTTTCTTT. Translation gives CASSSTGATEAFF.

The CDR3 loop is CASSVDPRGDNYNEQFF. In DNA form, the CDR3 reads TGTGCCAGCAGCGTAGACCCGCGGGGGGACAACTACAATGAGCAGTTCTTC. The V gene is TRBV9, the J gene TRBJ2-1; TRBD2 aligns across 8 bases. J gave up 3 bases and V 0 bases, and 8 bases lay outside the gene matches. Germline V CDR1 and CDR2: SGDLS, YYNGEE. The CDR3 contains 17 residues.

This chain uses TRBV29-1 with TRBJ1-1; no definite D call. The V end was cut by 1 base, the J end by 8 bases, with 8 bases between. The germline gives CDR1 SQVTM, CDR2 ANQGSEA. This CDR3 has 11 amino acids. The CDR3 DNA is TGCAGCGTTGAAGTGGGGATAGAAGCTTTCTTT. It is translated as CSVEVGIEAFF.

This clone was recorded once. The rearrangement uses TRBV7-9 and TRBJ2-7; tentatively, D is TRBD1 (5 bases). In germline, CDR1 is SEHNR, CDR2 FQNEAQ (reference sequence). The CDR3 contains 14 residues. V dropped 3 bases and J dropped 1 base, with 10 bases sitting between them. CDR3 residues: CASSLPAGSYEQYF. CDR3 DNA: TGTGCCAGCAGCTTGCCCGCAGGGTCCTACGAGCAGTACTTC.

The chain joins TRBV28 to TRBJ1-2; D call uncertain. The ends were cut back, 6 bases at V and 2 bases at J, with 13 bases in the middle. The CDR3 spans 14 residues. Germline-derived CDR1 and CDR2 are MDHEN and SYDVKM. CDR3 sequence (DNA): TGTGCCAGCAGCAACTTGGACGGAAACTATGGCTACACCTTC. Its translation: CASSNLDGNYGYTF.

V usage is TRBV27 and J usage is TRBJ2-1; 12 bases agree with TRBD2. Losses at the gene ends were 5 bases for V and 9 bases for J; bases not matched to a gene: 11. The V gene's germline CDR1 is MNHEY and CDR2 SMNVEV (reference sequence). The CDR3 runs to 16 residues. The CDR3 coding sequence is TGTGCCAGCAGTCCCAGCCAGGGACTAGCGGGCACTGAGCAGTTCTTC. Translation gives CASSPSQGLAGTEQFF.